This T cell receptor beta chain was sequenced for a study of T cell responses to AZD1222 COVID-19 vaccine. General study points: Two AZD1222 doses significantly raised spike-specific TCR breadth and depth over controls. Only a handful of AZD1222 recipients, several in all, had baseline seropositivity. Most donors were white British and more were female, and clonal diversity was possibly underestimated.

Of note for this clone: Antigen unknown.

Data came from immunoSEQ multiplex PCR; TCRdb stores just in-frame clones and leaves some out. Seen here are about 97,000 clones, about 88% observed once, and the top ten hold around 5%. This CDR3 comprises 13 residues. The V gene end was trimmed by 5 bases and the J gene end by 6 bases; junction bases not matched to a gene: 5. Per the germline V gene, CDR1 is GTSNPN and CDR2 is SVGIG (reference sequence). Sequencing was performed on peripheral blood, taken on day 0 of AZD1222 vaccination. This receptor was identified in an adult in good health. The chain couples TRBV30 to TRBJ1-4; 8 nucleotides line up with TRBD1. The CDR3 DNA sequence: TGTGCCTGGTCAGGGGGCCGGGATGAAAAACTGTTTTTT. Amino acid sequence: CAWSGGRDEKLFF.